This paragraph reports one T cell receptor (beta chain). This clonotype appeared many times. Its cognate antigen has yet to be identified. Base qualities are not provided; no much larger clone lies one nucleotide away. The CDR3, cysteine through phenylalanine, is 18 amino acids long. CDR3 DNA is the only sequence kept; it has 54 bases, read in frame from the first base. Compared with germline, V lacks 6 bases and J lacks 0 bases; bases without a gene match: 7. Sequencing instrument: Illumina HiSeq 1500. TCRdb cleaned the public reads at Q25 with fastp, built clones with MiXCR and kept in-frame beta chains. Rows merge per CDR3 protein into single entries with the most common DNA and genes. This sample has about 240,000 distinct CDR3 sequences in its table, and over 9% of those were observed once. 1.5% to 2% of the sample is taken by the ten largest. The data are from a study of T cell repertoires in cytomegalovirus infection (dated by TCRdb to about 2019). Regarding the complete study: Because public TCR beta signatures pointed to carriage of CMV infection together with the matching HLA type, the HLA type of each donor mattered for the analysis.

Summary of the overall study and its limitations: The ex vivo response was dominated by HLA-C-restricted CMV-specific TCR beta clonotypes, and the single most frequent clonotype in two of eight donors was supplied by these HLA-C-restricted clonotypes. In both this cohort and an independent cohort of some 370 donors, the cumulative frequency of public TCR beta family members distinguished carriers of CMV infection plus the relevant HLA type.

This receptor was identified in a human donor in good health (CMV status not recorded). Some clones in this sample may be carry-over from other donors' samples. The V and J genes are TRBV12-3 or TRBV12-4 and TRBJ2-6, with 11 bases matching TRBD2. The sample taken for sequencing was PBMCs. In nucleotide form, the sequence is TGTGCCAGCAGCCCAGGACTAGCGGGCACCTCTGGGGCCAACGTCCTGACTTTC. This yields the protein CASSPGLAGTSGANVLTF.